Included here is one T cell receptor (beta chain) sequence, with context. Its specificity is not known. The data were taken from a study of CD8 T cells in ankylosing spondylitis. The V gene lost 6 bases and the J gene lost 9 bases, with 15 bases spanning the gap. The CDR3 runs to 13 residues. Findings and caveats of the study: Matched ankylosing spondylitis synovial fluid reportedly showed significant enrichment of disease-linked clones. A motif of 8 or 9 highly homologous TCR beta variants was seen as apparently characteristic of ankylosing spondylitis blood.

TCRdb recomputed calls from the 5' RACE reads with MiXCR, one row per CDR3 protein. The sample yields more than 300,000 distinct CDR3 sequences, 6.5% to 10% seen once. Sequencing was done on a sample of blood, either unsorted or a sorted T cell fraction (not recorded which). The chain recombines TRBV12-3 or TRBV12-4 with TRBJ1-5; D is unresolved. The sequence came from a male donor with ankylosing spondylitis. This CDR3 reads CASRSSAAGPQHF. CDR3 nucleotide sequence: TGTGCCAGCAGGTCCTCGGCAGCCGGGCCCCAGCATTTT.